This is a list of T cell receptor beta chains from one sample in a study of blood T cells in healthy people across ages. MiXCR was run by TCRdb on the 5' RACE reads, yielding one entry per CDR3 protein. Found here are fewer than 900,000 distinct CDR3 sequences, roughly 45% of them singletons; the top ten hold less than 25%. The sequencing sample was made of blood. The receptor source for this set is a woman aged 55-69 years in good health. The CDR3 runs from the conserved cysteine through the conserved F or W. The D gene is left open where the match is weak. Where a row states a size, it is once, few, many or the class of an expanded clone; other rows omit it.

d_call	v_call	clone_size	j_call	cdr3_aa	cdr3_nt
TRBD1	TRBV7-9	few	TRBJ1-2	CASSLARTGGEYGYTF	TGTGCCAGCAGCTTAGCGCGAACAGGGGGGGAGTATGGCTACACCTTC
NA	TRBV6-2/TRBV6-3	NA	TRBJ1-5	CASSYGYMEQGPLGNQPQHF	TGTGCCAGCAGTTACGGTTACATGGAACAGGGCCCCCTTGGCAATCAGCCCCAGCATTTT
NA	TRBV5-1	few	TRBJ2-1	CASSLDSLRNEQFF	TGCGCCAGCAGCTTGGACAGTCTTCGGAATGAGCAGTTCTTC
NA	TRBV24-1	few	TRBJ2-5	CATSEPARETQYF	TGTGCCACCAGTGAACCGGCCCGAGAGACCCAGTACTTC
TRBD2	TRBV7-9	NA	TRBJ2-5	CASSLAGTRTSGWSQYF	TGTGCCAGCAGCTTAGCGGGGACAAGGACTAGCGGATGGTCCCAGTACTTC
TRBD2	TRBV25-1	NA	TRBJ2-2	CASSELSDPSGRAGELFF	TGTGCCAGCAGTGAATTATCCGATCCTAGCGGGAGGGCCGGGGAGCTGTTTTTT
NA	TRBV15	NA	TRBJ1-1	CATSRDRVNTEAFF	TGTGCCACCAGCAGAGATAGGGTGAACACTGAAGCTTTCTTT
TRBD1	TRBV4-3	NA	TRBJ2-1	CASGQVTGGRSSYNEQFF	TGCGCCAGCGGCCAAGTGACAGGGGGCCGAAGCTCCTACAATGAGCAGTTCTTC
TRBD2	TRBV3-1	many	TRBJ2-7	CASSQDHGGGRPQYF	TGTGCCAGCAGCCAAGATCACGGCGGGGGGAGACCCCAGTACTTC
NA	TRBV6-2/TRBV6-3	NA	TRBJ1-5	CASSYSGGYQPQHF	TGTGCCAGCAGTTACTCGGGGGGGTATCAGCCCCAGCATTTT
TRBD2	TRBV7-9	once	TRBJ2-1	CASSQTSGGFYNEQFF	TGCGCCAGCAGCCAAACTAGCGGGGGATTCTACAATGAGCAGTTCTTC
TRBD2	TRBV6-5	NA	TRBJ2-5	CASSSRGVGEQYF	TGTGCCAGCAGTTCCCGGGGGGTGGGTGAGCAGTACTTC
NA	TRBV4-2	many	TRBJ2-1	CASSQDGVSYNEQFF	TGTGCCAGCAGCCAAGATGGGGTCTCTTACAATGAGCAGTTCTTC
NA	TRBV11-3	NA	TRBJ2-7	CASSLGFSGYSYNEQYF	TGTGCCAGCAGCTTAGGATTCAGCGGATATTCCTACAATGAGCAGTACTTC
TRBD2	TRBV20-1	NA	TRBJ2-1	CSATSGMNHLDNEQFF	TGCAGTGCTACTAGCGGGATGAACCATCTCGACAATGAGCAGTTCTTC
NA	TRBV19	few	TRBJ1-2	CASSGQGRDGYTF	TGTGCCAGTAGTGGTCAAGGGAGAGACGGCTACACCTTC
TRBD1	TRBV18	few	TRBJ2-1	CASSPFSAGGRNEQFF	TGTGCCAGCTCACCATTTTCTGCAGGGGGCCGCAATGAGCAGTTCTTC
NA	TRBV7-9	few	TRBJ2-1	CASSSTSERATGFF	TGTGCCAGCAGCTCTACTTCAGAAAGAGCCACCGGGTTCTTC
TRBD2	TRBV7-3	few	TRBJ2-2	CASSLLPLAGANTGELFF	TGTGCCAGCAGCTTATTACCACTAGCGGGGGCTAATACCGGGGAGCTGTTTTTT
TRBD1	TRBV6-2/TRBV6-3	few	TRBJ2-1	CASSYQDRDPLRDNEQFF	TGTGCCAGCAGTTACCAGGACAGGGACCCCCTGCGAGACAATGAGCAGTTCTTC
NA	TRBV28	NA	TRBJ1-4	CASSPTARTNEKLFF	TGTGCCAGCAGTCCCACAGCGAGAACGAATGAAAAACTGTTTTTT
TRBD2	TRBV5-8	NA	TRBJ2-7	CASSSSGGPSYEQYF	TGTGCCAGCAGCTCTAGCGGGGGCCCCTCCTACGAGCAGTACTTC
TRBD2	TRBV11-2	NA	TRBJ2-5	CASSWTSGGKQETQYF	TGTGCCAGCAGTTGGACTAGCGGGGGGAAACAAGAGACCCAGTACTTC
TRBD1	TRBV6-2/TRBV6-3	NA	TRBJ2-3	CASRQQGSTDTQYF	TGTGCCAGCAGACAACAGGGGAGCACAGATACGCAGTATTTT
TRBD2	TRBV4-1	NA	TRBJ2-4	CASSPGLAGGSAKNIQYF	TGCGCCAGCAGCCCGGGACTAGCGGGGGGGTCCGCCAAAAACATTCAGTACTTC
TRBD1	TRBV29-1	NA	TRBJ1-2	CNVDREYGYGYTF	TGCAACGTTGACAGGGAATACGGCTATGGCTACACCTTC
TRBD1	TRBV2	NA	TRBJ1-6	CASSEDRGRSPLHF	TGTGCCAGCAGTGAGGACAGGGGGCGATCACCCCTCCACTTT
TRBD2	TRBV7-2	NA	TRBJ2-1	CASSSKWAGVKYNEQFF	TGTGCCAGCAGCTCAAAGTGGGCGGGAGTGAAATACAATGAGCAGTTCTTC
NA	TRBV7-3	NA	TRBJ2-1	CASSSPESYNEQFF	TGTGCCAGCAGCTCCCCTGAGTCCTACAATGAGCAGTTCTTC
NA	TRBV7-9	NA	TRBJ2-3	CASSALGIADTQYF	TGTGCCAGCAGCGCACTGGGTATCGCAGATACGCAGTATTTT
TRBD1	TRBV12-3/TRBV12-4	NA	TRBJ1-2	CASSSGQGWRYTF	TGTGCCAGCAGTTCCGGACAGGGCTGGCGCTACACCTTC
TRBD1	TRBV12-3/TRBV12-4	few	TRBJ2-5	CASSEPDRGQETQYF	TGTGCCAGCAGTGAACCCGACAGGGGCCAAGAGACCCAGTACTTC
TRBD1	TRBV20-1	NA	TRBJ2-7	CSARETGAFGDFEQYF	TGCAGTGCTAGAGAGACAGGGGCCTTTGGGGATTTCGAGCAGTACTTC
NA	TRBV6-1	NA	TRBJ1-5	CASSGWTDSNQPQHF	TGTGCCAGCAGTGGATGGACGGATTCCAATCAGCCCCAGCATTTT
NA	TRBV20-1	NA	TRBJ2-7	CSASNRDHSYEQYF	TGCAGTGCGAGTAACCGGGACCATTCCTACGAGCAGTACTTC
NA	TRBV29-1	NA	TRBJ2-1	CSVAVLYNEQFF	TGCAGCGTTGCGGTACTGTACAATGAGCAGTTCTTC
NA	TRBV11-3	NA	TRBJ2-3	CASSFYGTDTQYF	TGTGCCAGCAGCTTTTACGGCACAGATACGCAGTATTTT
TRBD2	TRBV6-6	NA	TRBJ2-5	CASSLAGGVGETQYF	TGTGCCAGCAGTCTAGCGGGGGGTGTTGGAGAGACCCAGTACTTC
NA	TRBV12-3/TRBV12-4	NA	TRBJ2-3	CASSHRVGADMQYF	TGTGCCAGCAGCCACAGAGTGGGGGCAGATATGCAATATTTT
NA	TRBV6-5	many	TRBJ2-3	CASRELDTQYF	TGTGCCAGCAGGGAATTAGATACGCAGTATTTT
NA	TRBV7-8	NA	TRBJ2-3	CATPEEGFPDTQYF	TGTGCCACCCCGGAGGAGGGGTTCCCAGATACGCAGTATTTT
NA	TRBV7-9	NA	TRBJ2-7	CASTTSSYEQYF	TGTGCCAGCACCACATCGTCCTACGAGCAGTACTTC
TRBD2	TRBV2	few	TRBJ2-3	CASSALAGVADTQYF	TGTGCCAGCAGTGCCCTAGCGGGGGTGGCAGATACGCAGTATTTT
TRBD1	TRBV25-1	few	TRBJ1-2	CASSAAKTGGVYGYTF	TGTGCCAGCAGTGCGGCAAAGACAGGGGGAGTTTATGGCTACACCTTC
TRBD2	TRBV12-3/TRBV12-4	once	TRBJ2-1	CASSPRLSGDETQFF	TGTGCCAGCAGTCCCAGGCTTAGCGGGGATGAGACCCAGTTCTTC
TRBD1	TRBV29-1	many	TRBJ2-7	CSVDRGGAEQYF	TGCAGCGTGGACAGGGGAGGCGCCGAGCAGTACTTC
NA	TRBV7-3	NA	TRBJ2-7	CASSVSRDYEQYF	TGTGCCAGCAGCGTATCTAGGGACTACGAGCAGTACTTC
NA	TRBV25-1	NA	TRBJ1-2	CASSGYLDSYGYTF	TGTGCCAGCAGTGGGTATCTTGACAGCTATGGCTACACCTTC
TRBD1	TRBV20-1	few	TRBJ2-7	CSASDRVGAPYEQYF	TGCAGTGCCTCTGACAGGGTGGGAGCTCCCTACGAGCAGTACTTC
TRBD1	TRBV7-2	NA	TRBJ2-7	CASSLAPDRDEQYF	TGTGCCAGCAGCTTAGCTCCAGACAGGGACGAGCAGTACTTC
TRBD2	TRBV20-1	few	TRBJ2-1	CSAREAGDPKYNEQFF	TGCAGTGCTAGGGAGGCGGGGGACCCCAAATACAATGAGCAGTTCTTC
NA	TRBV20-1	many	TRBJ1-1	CSALGPNTEAFF	TGCAGTGCTCTTGGTCCCAACACTGAAGCTTTCTTT